This TCR beta chain was identified in a study of T-cell reconstitution after alpha-beta-depleted transplantation in children. Study-level results: Some patients showed high day-60 TCRbeta diversity, which derived from surviving recipient T cells and thymic progenitors. Fresh T-cell production supplied most of the T-cell counts and diversity seen one year after transplant. Two months or so post-transplant, alpha-beta T cells reportedly derived from several hundred expanded graft clones.

A remark on this clonotype: The antigen is unknown.

With 1 base removed from V and 1 base from J, the gap between germline ends came to 8 bases. The CDR3 sequence is 14 residues long. Germline V CDR1 and CDR2: MNHEY, SMNVEV (reference sequence). A library of TCRbeta sequences, prepared with unique molecular identifiers, was generated. TCRdb fed the PCR reads into MiXCR, producing one record per CDR3 protein. The data contain under 20,000 distinct CDR3 sequences, roughly an eighth of them singletons. The source was PBMCs, mostly from graft donor cells, collected 180 days after TCRalphabeta/CD19-depleted stem cell transplant. The receptor was isolated from a boy in the first two years of life who had a stem cell transplant for Wiskott-Aldrich syndrome, so the T cells may come from the graft donor. The gene calls are TRBV27 and TRBJ2-7; D is uncertain. Here the CDR3 reads CASSLLGHSYEQYF. The CDR3, as DNA: TGTGCCAGCAGTTTATTGGGCCATTCCTACGAGCAGTACTTC.